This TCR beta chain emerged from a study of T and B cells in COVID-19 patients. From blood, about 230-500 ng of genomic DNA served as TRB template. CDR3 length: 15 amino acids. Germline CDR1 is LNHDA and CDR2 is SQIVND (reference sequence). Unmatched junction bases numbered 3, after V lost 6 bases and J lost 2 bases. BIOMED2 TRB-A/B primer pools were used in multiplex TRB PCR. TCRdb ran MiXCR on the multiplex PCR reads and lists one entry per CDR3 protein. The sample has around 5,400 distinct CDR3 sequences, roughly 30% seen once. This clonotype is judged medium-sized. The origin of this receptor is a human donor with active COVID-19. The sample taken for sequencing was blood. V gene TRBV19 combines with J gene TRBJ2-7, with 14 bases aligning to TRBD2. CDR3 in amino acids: CASSLGLAGAYEQYF. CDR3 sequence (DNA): TGTGCCAGTAGCTTGGGACTAGCGGGGGCCTACGAGCAGTACTTC. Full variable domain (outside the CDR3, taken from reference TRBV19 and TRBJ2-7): DGGITQSPKYLFRKEGQNVTLSCEQNLNHDAMYWYRQDPGQGLRLIYYSQIVNDFQKGDIAEGYSVSREKKESFPLTVTSAQKNPTAFYLCASSLGLAGAYEQYFGPGTRLTVT.